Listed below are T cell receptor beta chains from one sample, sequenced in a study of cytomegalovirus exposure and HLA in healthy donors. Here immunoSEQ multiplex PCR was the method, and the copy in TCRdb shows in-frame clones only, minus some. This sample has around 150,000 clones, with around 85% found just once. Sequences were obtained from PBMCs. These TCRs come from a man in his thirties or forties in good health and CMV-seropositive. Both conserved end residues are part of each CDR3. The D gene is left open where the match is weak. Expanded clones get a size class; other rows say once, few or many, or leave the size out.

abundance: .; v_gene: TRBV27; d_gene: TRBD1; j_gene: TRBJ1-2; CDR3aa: CASSLSTGTAYGYTF; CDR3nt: TGTGCCAGCAGTCTATCGACCGGGACAGCCTATGGCTACACCTTC
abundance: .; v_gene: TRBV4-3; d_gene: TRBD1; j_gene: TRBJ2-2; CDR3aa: CASSHTKTGRNTGELFF; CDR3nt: TGCGCCAGCAGCCACACCAAGACAGGGAGGAACACCGGGGAGCTGTTTTTT
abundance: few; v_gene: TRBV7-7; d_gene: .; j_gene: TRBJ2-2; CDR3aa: CASSRENTGELFF; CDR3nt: TGTGCTAGCAGCCGAGAGAACACCGGGGAGCTGTTTTTT
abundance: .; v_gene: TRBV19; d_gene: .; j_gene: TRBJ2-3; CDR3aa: CASSIDLWASASTDTQYF; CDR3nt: TGTGCCAGTAGTATAGATCTATGGGCTAGCGCGAGCACAGATACGCAGTATTTT
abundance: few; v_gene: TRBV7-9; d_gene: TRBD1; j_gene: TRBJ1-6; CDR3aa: CASSLAGQLALHF; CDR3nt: TGTGCCAGCAGCTTAGCGGGACAGTTGGCCCTCCACTTT
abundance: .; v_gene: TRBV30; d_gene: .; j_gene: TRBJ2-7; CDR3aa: CAWRVAGSHGEQYF; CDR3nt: TGTGCCTGGAGGGTGGCAGGTTCTCATGGGGAGCAGTACTTC
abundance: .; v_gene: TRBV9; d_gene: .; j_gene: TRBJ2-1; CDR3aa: CASSVQGSSYNEQFF; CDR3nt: TGTGCCAGCAGCGTACAGGGAAGCTCCTACAATGAGCAGTTCTTC
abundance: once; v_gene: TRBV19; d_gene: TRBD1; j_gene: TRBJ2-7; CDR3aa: CASSIGQGDYEQYF; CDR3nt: TGTGCCAGTAGTATCGGACAGGGCGACTACGAGCAGTACTTC
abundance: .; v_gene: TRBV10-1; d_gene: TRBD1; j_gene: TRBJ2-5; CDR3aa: CASSHTGAIFGVVGMETQYF; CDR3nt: TGCGCCAGCAGTCACACAGGGGCTATTTTTGGGGTAGTGGGCATGGAGACCCAGTACTTC
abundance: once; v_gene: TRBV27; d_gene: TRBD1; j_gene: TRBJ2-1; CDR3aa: CASSLWGQGALGSYNEQFF; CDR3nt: TGTGCCAGCAGTTTATGGGGACAGGGGGCTCTAGGCTCCTACAATGAGCAGTTCTTC
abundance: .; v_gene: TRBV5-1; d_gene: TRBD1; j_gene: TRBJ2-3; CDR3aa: CASSLDGRGFTDTQYF; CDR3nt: TGCGCCAGCAGCTTGGATGGCAGGGGGTTCACAGATACGCAGTATTTT
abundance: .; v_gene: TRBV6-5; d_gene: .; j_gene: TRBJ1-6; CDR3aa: CASTDRRSPLHF; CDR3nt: TGTGCCAGCACTGACAGGCGTTCACCCCTCCACTTT
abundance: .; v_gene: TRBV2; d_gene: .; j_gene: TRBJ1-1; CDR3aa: CASSVGKGMNTEAFF; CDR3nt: TGTGCCAGCAGTGTCGGGAAAGGGATGAACACTGAAGCTTTCTTT
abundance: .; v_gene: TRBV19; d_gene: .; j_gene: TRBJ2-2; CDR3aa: CASSNFERRTGELFF; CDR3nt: TGTGCCAGTAGTAACTTCGAGCGGAGGACCGGGGAGCTGTTTTTT
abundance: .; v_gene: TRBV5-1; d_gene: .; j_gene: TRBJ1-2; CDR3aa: CASSLEGSRADGYTF; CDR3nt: TGCGCCAGCAGCTTGGAGGGGTCCCGGGCAGATGGCTACACCTTC
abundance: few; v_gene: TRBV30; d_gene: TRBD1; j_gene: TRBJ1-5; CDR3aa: CAWSDRDGQPQHF; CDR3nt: TGTGCCTGGTCCGACAGGGATGGACAGCCCCAGCATTTT
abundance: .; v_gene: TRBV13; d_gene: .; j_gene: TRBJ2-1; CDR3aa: CASSPGTTDEQFF; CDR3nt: TGTGCCAGCAGCCCAGGGACAACGGATGAGCAGTTCTTC
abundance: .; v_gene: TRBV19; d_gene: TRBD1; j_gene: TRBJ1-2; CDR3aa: CASSIRTGAYGYTF; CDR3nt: TGTGCCAGTAGTATTCGGACAGGGGCATACGGCTACACCTTC
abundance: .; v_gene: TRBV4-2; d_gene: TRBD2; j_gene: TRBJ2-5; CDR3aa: CASSQGWTSGGKETQYF; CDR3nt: TGTGCCAGCAGCCAAGGGTGGACTAGCGGGGGCAAAGAGACCCAGTACTTC
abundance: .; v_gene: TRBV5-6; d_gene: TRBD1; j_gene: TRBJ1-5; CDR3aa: CASSLPLDRGVVDQPQHF; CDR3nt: TGTGCCAGCAGCTTACCCCTCGACAGGGGGGTCGTCGATCAGCCCCAGCATTTT
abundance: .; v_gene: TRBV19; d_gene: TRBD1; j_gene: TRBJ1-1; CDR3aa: CASSIQGVRGEAFF; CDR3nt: TGTGCCAGTAGTATACAGGGGGTAAGGGGTGAAGCTTTCTTT
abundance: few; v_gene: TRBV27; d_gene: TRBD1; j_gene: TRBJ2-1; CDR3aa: CASSLSNRGYEFF; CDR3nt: TGTGCCAGCAGTTTATCGAACAGGGGTTACGAGTTCTTC
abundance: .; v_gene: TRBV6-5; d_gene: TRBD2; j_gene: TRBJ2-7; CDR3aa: CASRDGGEYEQYF; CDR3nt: TGTGCCAGCAGAGATGGGGGGGAATACGAGCAGTACTTC
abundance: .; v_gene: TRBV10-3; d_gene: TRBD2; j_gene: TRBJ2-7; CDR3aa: CATREAGGRSEQYF; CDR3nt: TGTGCCACCCGGGAGGCGGGGGGGCGGTCTGAGCAGTACTTC
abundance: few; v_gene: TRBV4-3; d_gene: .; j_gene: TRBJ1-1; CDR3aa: CASSPLSNTEAFF; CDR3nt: TGCGCCAGCAGCCCTCTATCGAACACTGAAGCTTTCTTT
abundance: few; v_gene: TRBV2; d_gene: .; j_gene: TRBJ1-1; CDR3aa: CASSDILMNTEAFF; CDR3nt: TGTGCCAGCAGTGATATACTCATGAACACTGAAGCTTTCTTT
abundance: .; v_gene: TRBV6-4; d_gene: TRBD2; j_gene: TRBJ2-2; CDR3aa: CASSPGLAGFTGELFF; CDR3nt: TGTGCCAGCAGTCCTGGACTAGCGGGGTTCACCGGGGAGCTGTTTTTT
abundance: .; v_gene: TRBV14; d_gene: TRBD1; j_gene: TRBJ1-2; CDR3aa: CASSQGRQGGDGYTF; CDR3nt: TGTGCCAGCAGCCAAGGACGACAGGGGGGTGATGGCTACACCTTC
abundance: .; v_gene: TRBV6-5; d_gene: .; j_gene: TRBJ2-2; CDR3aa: CASRNRNTGELFF; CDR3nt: TGTGCCAGCAGGAACAGGAACACCGGGGAGCTGTTTTTT
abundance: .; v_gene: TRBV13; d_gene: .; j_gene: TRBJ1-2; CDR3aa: CASSLGDTSYYGYTF; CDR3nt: TGTGCCAGCAGCTTAGGGGACACGAGTTACTATGGCTACACCTTC
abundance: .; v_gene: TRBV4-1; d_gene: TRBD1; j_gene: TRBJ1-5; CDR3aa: CASSQVDRGTGYQPQHF; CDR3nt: TGCGCCAGCAGCCAAGTCGATCGGGGGACAGGGTATCAGCCCCAGCATTTT
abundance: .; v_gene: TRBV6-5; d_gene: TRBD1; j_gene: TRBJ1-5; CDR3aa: CASSQSTGGNQPQHF; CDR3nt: TGTGCCAGCAGTCAATCGACAGGGGGCAATCAGCCCCAGCATTTT
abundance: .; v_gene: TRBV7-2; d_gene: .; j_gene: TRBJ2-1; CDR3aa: CASCAWSGAGEQFF; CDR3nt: TGTGCCAGCTGCGCCTGGTCCGGCGCGGGTGAGCAGTTCTTC
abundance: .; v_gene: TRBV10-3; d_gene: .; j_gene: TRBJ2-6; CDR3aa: CAISGALSGANVLTF; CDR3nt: TGTGCCATCAGTGGGGCCCTCTCTGGGGCCAACGTCCTGACTTTC
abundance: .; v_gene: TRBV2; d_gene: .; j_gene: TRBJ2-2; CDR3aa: CASSPTVFGELFF; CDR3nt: TGTGCCAGCAGTCCGACAGTTTTTGGGGAGCTGTTTTTT
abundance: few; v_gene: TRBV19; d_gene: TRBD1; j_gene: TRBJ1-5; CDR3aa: CASSLTGVGQPQHF; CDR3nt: TGTGCCAGTAGCTTAACAGGGGTCGGGCAGCCCCAGCATTTT
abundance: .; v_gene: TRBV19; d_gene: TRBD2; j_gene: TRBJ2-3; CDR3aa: CASSMLLAGGSTDTQYF; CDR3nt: TGTGCCAGTAGTATGCTACTTGCGGGGGGGAGCACAGATACGCAGTATTTT
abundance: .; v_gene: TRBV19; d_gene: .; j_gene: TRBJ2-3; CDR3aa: CASSRGRGGTDTQYF; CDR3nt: TGTGCCAGTAGTCGGGGGAGGGGGGGCACAGATACGCAGTATTTT
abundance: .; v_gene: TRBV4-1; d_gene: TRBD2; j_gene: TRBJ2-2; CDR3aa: CASSQVGTRNTGELFF; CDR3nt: TGCGCCAGCAGCCAAGTCGGGACTAGAAACACCGGGGAGCTGTTTTTT
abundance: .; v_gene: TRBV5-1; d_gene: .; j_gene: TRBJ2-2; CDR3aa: CASSPRGLANTGELFF; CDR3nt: TGCGCCAGCAGCCCCCGGGGACTCGCGAACACCGGGGAGCTGTTTTTT